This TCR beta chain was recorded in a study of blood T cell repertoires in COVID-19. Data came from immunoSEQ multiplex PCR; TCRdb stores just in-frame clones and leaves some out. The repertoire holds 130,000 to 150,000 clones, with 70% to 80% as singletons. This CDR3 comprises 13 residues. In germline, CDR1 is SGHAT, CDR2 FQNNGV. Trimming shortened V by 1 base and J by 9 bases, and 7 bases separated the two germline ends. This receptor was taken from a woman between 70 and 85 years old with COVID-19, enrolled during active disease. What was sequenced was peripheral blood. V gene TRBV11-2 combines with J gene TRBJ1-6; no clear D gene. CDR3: CASSLGASSPLHF. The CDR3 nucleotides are TGTGCCAGCAGCTTAGGGGCGAGTTCACCCCTCCACTTT.